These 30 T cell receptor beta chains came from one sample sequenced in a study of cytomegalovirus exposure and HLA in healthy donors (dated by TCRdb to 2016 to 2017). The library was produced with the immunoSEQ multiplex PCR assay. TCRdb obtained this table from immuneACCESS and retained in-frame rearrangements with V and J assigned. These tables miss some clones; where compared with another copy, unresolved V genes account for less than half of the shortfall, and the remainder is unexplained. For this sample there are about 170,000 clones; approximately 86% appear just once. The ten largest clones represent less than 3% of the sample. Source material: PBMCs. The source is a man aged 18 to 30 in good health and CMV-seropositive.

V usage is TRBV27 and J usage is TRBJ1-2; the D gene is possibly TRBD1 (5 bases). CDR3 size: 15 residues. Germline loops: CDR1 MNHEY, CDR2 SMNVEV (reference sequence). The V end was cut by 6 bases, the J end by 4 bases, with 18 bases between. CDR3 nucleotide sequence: TGTGCCAGCAGCTCTCTGATGGGGCAGGGCTATGGCTACACCTTC. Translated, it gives CASSSLMGQGYGYTF.

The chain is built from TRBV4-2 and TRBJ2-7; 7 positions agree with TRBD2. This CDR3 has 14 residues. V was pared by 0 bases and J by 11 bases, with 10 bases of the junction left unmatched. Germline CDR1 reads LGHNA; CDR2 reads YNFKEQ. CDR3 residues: CASSQDTSGLGEYF. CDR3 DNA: TGTGCCAGCAGCCAAGATACCAGCGGACTAGGGGAGTACTTC.

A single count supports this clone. The CDR3 protein is CASSPGDRNYGYTF. The CDR3 DNA sequence: TGTGCCAGCAGCCCGGGGGACAGGAACTATGGCTACACCTTC. The V gene is TRBV9, the J gene TRBJ1-2; 8 bases line up with TRBD1. The CDR3 covers 14 residues. V gave up 4 bases and J gave up 2 bases; unmatched junction bases: 4. Germline V gene data show CDR1 as SGDLS and CDR2 as YYNGEE. The complete variable domain, with remaining parts taken from reference TRBV9 and TRBJ1-2, reads DSGVTQTPKHLITATGQRVTLRCSPRSGDLSVYWYQQSLDQGLQFLIQYYNGEERAKGNILERFSAQQFPDLHSELNLSSLELGDSALYFCASSPGDRNYGYTFGSGTRLTVV.

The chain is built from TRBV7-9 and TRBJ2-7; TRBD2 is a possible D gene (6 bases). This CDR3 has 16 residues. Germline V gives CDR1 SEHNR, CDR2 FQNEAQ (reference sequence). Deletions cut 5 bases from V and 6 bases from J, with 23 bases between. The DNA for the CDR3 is TGTGCCAGCAGCCAAGGTAGCGGACGACCCCAGGGCGAGCAGTACTTC. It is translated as CASSQGSGRPQGEQYF.

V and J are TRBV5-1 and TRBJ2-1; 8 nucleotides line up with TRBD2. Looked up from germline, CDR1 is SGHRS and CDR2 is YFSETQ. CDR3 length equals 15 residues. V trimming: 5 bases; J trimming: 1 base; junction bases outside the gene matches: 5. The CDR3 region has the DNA TGCGCCAGCAGGGCAGCGGGAGCATCCTACAATGAGCAGTTCTTC. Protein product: CASRAAGASYNEQFF.

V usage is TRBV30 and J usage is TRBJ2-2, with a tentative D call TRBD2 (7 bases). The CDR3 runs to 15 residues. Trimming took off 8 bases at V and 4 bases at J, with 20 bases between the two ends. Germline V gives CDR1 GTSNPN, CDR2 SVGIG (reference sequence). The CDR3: CARNREGVRTGELFF. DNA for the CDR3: TGTGCCCGAAACAGGGAGGGGGTCCGCACCGGGGAGCTGTTTTTT.

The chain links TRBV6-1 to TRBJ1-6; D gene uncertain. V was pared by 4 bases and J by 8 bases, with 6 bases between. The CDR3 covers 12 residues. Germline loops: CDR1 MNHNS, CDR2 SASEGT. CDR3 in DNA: TGTGCCAGCAGTGGGACTTATTCACCCCTCCACTTT. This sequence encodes CASSGTYSPLHF.

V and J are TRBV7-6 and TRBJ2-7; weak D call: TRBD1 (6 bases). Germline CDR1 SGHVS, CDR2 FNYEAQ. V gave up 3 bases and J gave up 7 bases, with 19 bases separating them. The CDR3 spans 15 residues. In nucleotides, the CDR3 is TGTGCCAGCAGCTTGGGGGTGGGGGCCCTACGGGAGCAGTACTTC. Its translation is CASSLGVGALREQYF.

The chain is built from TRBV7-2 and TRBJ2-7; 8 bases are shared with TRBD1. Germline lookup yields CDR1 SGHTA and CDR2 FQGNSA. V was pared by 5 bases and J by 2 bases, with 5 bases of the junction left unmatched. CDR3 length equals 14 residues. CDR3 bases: TGTGCCAGCAGCCGACAGGGGACCCCCTACGAGCAGTACTTC. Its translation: CASSRQGTPYEQYF. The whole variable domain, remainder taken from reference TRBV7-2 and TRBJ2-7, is GAGVSQSPSNKVTEKGKDVELRCDPISGHTALYWYRQSLGQGLEFLIYFQGNSAPDKSGLPSDRFSAERTGGSVSTLTIQRTQQEDSAVYLCASSRQGTPYEQYFGPGTRLTVT.

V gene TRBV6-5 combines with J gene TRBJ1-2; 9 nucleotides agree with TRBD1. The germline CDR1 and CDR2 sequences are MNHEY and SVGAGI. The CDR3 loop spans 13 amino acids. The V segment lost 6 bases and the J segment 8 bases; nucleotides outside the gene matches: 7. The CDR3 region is CASRLQGAGGYTF. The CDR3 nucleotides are TGTGCCAGCAGGCTACAGGGGGCTGGGGGCTACACCTTC.

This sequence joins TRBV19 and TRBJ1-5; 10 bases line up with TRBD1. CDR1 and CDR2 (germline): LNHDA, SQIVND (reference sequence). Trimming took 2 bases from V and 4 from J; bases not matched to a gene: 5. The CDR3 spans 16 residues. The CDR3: CASSIFEGQGNQPQHF. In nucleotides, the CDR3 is TGTGCCAGTAGTATATTCGAGGGACAGGGGAATCAGCCCCAGCATTTT.

This chain's CDR3 is CASSPDIYEQYF. The CDR3, as DNA: TGTGCCAGCAGCCCGGACATCTACGAGCAGTACTTC. The chain couples TRBV7-9 to TRBJ2-7; TRBD1 is a possible D gene (5 bases). The CDR3 runs to 12 residues. V was pared by 5 bases and J by 3 bases, with 8 bases between. Germline V gene sequence: CDR1 SEHNR, CDR2 FQNEAQ (reference sequence).

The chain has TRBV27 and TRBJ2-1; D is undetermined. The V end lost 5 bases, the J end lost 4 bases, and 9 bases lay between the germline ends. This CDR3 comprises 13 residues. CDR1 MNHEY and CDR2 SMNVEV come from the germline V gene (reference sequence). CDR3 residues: CASSTTRYNEQFF. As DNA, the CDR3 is TGTGCCAGCAGTACGACTCGATACAATGAGCAGTTCTTC.

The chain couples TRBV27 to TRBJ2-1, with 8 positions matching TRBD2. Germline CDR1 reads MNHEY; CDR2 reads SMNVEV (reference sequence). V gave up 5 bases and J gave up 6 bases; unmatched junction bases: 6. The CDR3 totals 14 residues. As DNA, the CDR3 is TGTGCCAGCAGTCTTCGCGGGAGGAGCAATGAGCAGTTCTTC. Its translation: CASSLRGRSNEQFF.

The CDR3, as DNA: TGTGCCAGCAGTACTAGCGGGTATACCTACGAGCAGTACTTC. Its translation: CASSTSGYTYEQYF. The rearrangement joins TRBV25-1 to TRBJ2-7; 9 bases are a match to TRBD2. In germline, CDR1 is MGHDK, CDR2 SYGVNS. V lost 5 bases, J lost 2 bases, and 4 bases stayed unmatched. CDR3 length: 14 amino acids.

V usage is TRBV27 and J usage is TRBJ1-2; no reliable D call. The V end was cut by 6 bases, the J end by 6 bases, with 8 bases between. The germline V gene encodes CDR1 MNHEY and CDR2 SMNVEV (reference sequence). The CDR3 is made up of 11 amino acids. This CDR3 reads CASRSGNGYTF. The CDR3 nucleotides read TGTGCCAGCAGATCGGGTAATGGCTACACCTTC.

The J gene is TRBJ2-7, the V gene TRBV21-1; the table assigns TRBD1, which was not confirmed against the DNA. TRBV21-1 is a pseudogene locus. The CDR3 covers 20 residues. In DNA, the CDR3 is TGTGCCAGCAGCAAATTGGAAGACAGTCAGGCCTCAGAAATCTCCTACGAGCAGTACTTC. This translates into CASSKLEDSQASEISYEQYF.

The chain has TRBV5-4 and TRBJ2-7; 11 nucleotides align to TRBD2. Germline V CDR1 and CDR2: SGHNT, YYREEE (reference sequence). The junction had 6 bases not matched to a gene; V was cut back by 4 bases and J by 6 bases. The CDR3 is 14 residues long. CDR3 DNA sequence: TGTGCCAGCAGCACGGGACTAGCGGACAGCGAGCAGTACTTC. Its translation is CASSTGLADSEQYF.

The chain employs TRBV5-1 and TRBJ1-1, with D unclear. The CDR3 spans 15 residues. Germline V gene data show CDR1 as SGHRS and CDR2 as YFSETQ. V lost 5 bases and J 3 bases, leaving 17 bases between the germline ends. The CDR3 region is CASRMEGPLDTEAFF. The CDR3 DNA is TGCGCCAGCAGGATGGAGGGTCCCCTAGACACTGAAGCTTTCTTT.

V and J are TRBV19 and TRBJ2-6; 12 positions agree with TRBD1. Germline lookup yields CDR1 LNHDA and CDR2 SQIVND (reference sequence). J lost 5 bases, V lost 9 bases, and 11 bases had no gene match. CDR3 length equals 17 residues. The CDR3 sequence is CASRVGQGALRANVLTF. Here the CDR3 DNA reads TGTGCCAGCCGCGTGGGACAGGGGGCCCTGCGGGCCAACGTCCTGACTTTC.

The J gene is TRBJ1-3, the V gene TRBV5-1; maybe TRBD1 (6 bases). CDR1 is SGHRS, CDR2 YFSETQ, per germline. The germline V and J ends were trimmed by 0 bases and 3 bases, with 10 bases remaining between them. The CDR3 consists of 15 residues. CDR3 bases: TGCGCCAGCAGCTTGGATGGGACAAATGGAAACACCATATATTTT. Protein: CASSLDGTNGNTIYF.

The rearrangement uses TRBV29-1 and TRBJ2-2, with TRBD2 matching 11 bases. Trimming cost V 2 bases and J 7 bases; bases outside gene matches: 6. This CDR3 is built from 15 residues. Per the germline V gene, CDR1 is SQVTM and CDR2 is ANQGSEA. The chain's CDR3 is CSVEIAGGPNGELFF. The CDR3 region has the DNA TGCAGCGTTGAAATAGCGGGGGGGCCCAACGGGGAGCTGTTTTTT.

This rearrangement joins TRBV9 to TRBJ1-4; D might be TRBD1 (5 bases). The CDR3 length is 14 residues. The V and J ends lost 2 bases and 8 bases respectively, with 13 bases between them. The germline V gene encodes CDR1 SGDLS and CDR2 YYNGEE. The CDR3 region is CASSVQGGWEKLFF. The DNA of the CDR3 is TGTGCCAGCAGCGTCCAGGGAGGGTGGGAAAAACTGTTTTTT.

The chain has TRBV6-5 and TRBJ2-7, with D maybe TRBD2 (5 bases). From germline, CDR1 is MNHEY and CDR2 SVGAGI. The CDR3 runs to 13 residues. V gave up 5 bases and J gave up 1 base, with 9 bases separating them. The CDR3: CASSGGPSYEQYF. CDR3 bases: TGTGCCAGCAGTGGAGGTCCTTCCTACGAGCAGTACTTC.

CDR3 DNA sequence: TGTGCCAGTAGTTACAGGGGCGCAGGAGTGACTGAAGCTTTCTTT. Amino acids: CASSYRGAGVTEAFF. This sequence joins TRBV19 and TRBJ1-1; TRBD1 aligns across 7 bases. V trimming: 5 bases; J trimming: 5 bases; junction bases outside the gene matches: 11. CDR1 and CDR2 (germline): LNHDA, SQIVND (reference sequence). CDR3 length equals 15 residues.

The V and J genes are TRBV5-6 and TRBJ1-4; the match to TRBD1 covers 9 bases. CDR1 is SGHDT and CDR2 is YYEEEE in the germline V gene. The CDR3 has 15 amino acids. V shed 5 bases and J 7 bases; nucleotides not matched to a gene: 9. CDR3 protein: CASSTGTGGGEKLFF. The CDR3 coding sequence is TGTGCCAGCAGTACTGGTACAGGGGGCGGTGAAAAACTGTTTTTT.

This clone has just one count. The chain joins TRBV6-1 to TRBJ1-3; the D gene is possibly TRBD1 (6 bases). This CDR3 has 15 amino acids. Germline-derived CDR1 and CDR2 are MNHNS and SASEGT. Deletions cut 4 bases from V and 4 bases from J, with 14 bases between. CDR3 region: CASSGGGILGNTIYF. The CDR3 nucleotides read TGTGCCAGCAGTGGCGGGGGCATACTCGGAAACACCATATATTTT.

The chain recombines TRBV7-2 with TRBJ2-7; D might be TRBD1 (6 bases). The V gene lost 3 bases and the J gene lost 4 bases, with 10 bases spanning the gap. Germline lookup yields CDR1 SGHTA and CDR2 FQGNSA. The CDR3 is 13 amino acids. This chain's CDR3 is CASSFITGYEQYF. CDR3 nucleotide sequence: TGTGCCAGCAGCTTTATTACAGGGTACGAGCAGTACTTC. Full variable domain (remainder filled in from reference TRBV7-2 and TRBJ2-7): GAGVSQSPSNKVTEKGKDVELRCDPISGHTALYWYRQSLGQGLEFLIYFQGNSAPDKSGLPSDRFSAERTGGSVSTLTIQRTQQEDSAVYLCASSFITGYEQYFGPGTRLTVT.

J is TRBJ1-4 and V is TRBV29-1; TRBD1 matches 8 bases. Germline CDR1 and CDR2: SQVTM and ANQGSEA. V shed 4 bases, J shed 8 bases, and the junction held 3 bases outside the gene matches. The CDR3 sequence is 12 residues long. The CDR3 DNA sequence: TGCAGCGTTGGACAGGGGAGCGAAAAACTGTTTTTT. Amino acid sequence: CSVGQGSEKLFF. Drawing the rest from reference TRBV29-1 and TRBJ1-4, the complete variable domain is SAVISQKPSRDICQRGTSLTIQCQVDSQVTMMFWYRQQPGQSLTLIATANQGSEATYESGFVIDKFPISRPNLTFSTLTVSNMSPEDSSIYLCSVGQGSEKLFFGSGTQLSVL.

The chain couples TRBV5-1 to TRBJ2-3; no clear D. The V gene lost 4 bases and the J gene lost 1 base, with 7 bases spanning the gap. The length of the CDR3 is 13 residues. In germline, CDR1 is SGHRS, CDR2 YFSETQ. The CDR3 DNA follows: TGCGCCAGCAGCGTCAGGCGCACAGATACGCAGTATTTT. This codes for CASSVRRTDTQYF.